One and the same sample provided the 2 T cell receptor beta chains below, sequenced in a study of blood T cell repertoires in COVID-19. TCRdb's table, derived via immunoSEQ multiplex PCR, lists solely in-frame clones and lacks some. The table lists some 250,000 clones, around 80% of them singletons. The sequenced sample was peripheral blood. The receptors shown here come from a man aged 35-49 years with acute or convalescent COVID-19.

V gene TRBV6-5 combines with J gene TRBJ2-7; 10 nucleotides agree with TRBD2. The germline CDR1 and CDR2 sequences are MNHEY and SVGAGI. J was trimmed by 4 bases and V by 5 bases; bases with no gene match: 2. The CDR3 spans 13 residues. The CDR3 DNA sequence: TGTGCCAGCAGTCGGACTAGCGGTTACGAGCAGTACTTC. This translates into CASSRTSGYEQYF.

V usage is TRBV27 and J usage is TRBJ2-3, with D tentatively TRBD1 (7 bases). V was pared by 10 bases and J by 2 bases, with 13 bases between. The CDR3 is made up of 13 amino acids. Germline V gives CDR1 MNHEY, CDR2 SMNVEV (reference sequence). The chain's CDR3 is CATGGTDTDTQYF. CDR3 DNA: TGTGCCACTGGGGGGACAGACACAGATACGCAGTATTTT.